The present entry profiles one T cell receptor (beta chain) with its context. This record comes from a study of blood T cell repertoires in COVID-19. As for the study in general: Whether acute or convalescent, the COVID-19 samples came from the United States, Italy and Spain. Sources were T cells, B-cell-depleted T cells, or PBMCs; the material itself was cDNA or gDNA.

Study processing details: The assay estimated nucleated cells by amplifying reference gene primers. Measured with immunoSEQ multiplex PCR; TCRdb has only the in-frame clones, and not every one. V, J and clone size derive from that table, while D and trimming were established from the DNA sequence. The repertoire includes a few hundred thousand clones, 80% to 85% of them detected once, and 2.3% sits in the top ten. V was pared by 0 bases and J by 4 bases, with 5 bases of the junction left unmatched. The CDR3 contains 16 residues. The V gene's germline CDR1 is SGHTA and CDR2 FQGNSA. The receptor was derived from a woman aged 55-70 years with acute or convalescent COVID-19. The genes are TRBV7-2 and TRBJ1-2; 10 bases map to TRBD1. Sequenced input: peripheral blood. The DNA for the CDR3 is TGTGCCAGCAGCTTAGCGGGACAGGGGAGGATCTATGGCTACACCTTC. The encoded protein is CASSLAGQGRIYGYTF.